The 3 T cell receptor beta chains in this list originate from one sample, sequenced in a study of T-cell memory formation after mild COVID-19. TCRdb re-called the 5' RACE reads through MiXCR, storing one row per CDR3 protein. The data show approximately 300,000 distinct CDR3 sequences, roughly 15% seen once. Material for sequencing was PBMCs or a T cell subset sorted from them (not recorded which). These receptors were collected from a man aged 18-30 years who had mild COVID-19 (a few samples of this study predate the infection). Cell type and time point are not known.

This clonotype was counted only a few times. The chain uses TRBV4-2 and TRBJ2-7; D unresolved. This CDR3 has 16 amino acids. Germline CDR1 reads LGHNA; CDR2 reads YNFKEQ. Between the trimmed V and J ends, which lost 4 bases and 0 bases, there was a span of 16 bases. CDR3 in amino acids: CASSREREFFSYEQYF. The DNA of the CDR3 is TGTGCCAGCAGCCGAGAAAGAGAATTTTTCTCCTACGAGCAGTACTTC.

V is TRBV7-2 and J is TRBJ2-1, with a tentative D call TRBD1 (6 bases). From germline, CDR1 is SGHTA and CDR2 FQGNSA. The CDR3 covers 15 residues. The germline V and J ends were trimmed by 5 bases and 3 bases, with 14 bases remaining between them. The CDR3 sequence: CASSPVGALYNEQFF. CDR3 DNA sequence: TGTGCCAGCAGCCCCGTGGGGGCCCTCTACAATGAGCAGTTCTTC.

This clonotype came up a few times. The gene calls are TRBV5-1 and TRBJ2-5; D gene ambiguous. The V gene's germline CDR1 is SGHRS and CDR2 YFSETQ. This CDR3 comprises 14 residues. Trimming took off 0 bases at V and 5 bases at J, with 11 bases between the two ends. The CDR3 DNA sequence: TGCGCCAGCAGCTTGGCCAACGTGGGGGAGACCCAGTACTTC. Translation: CASSLANVGETQYF. Complete variable domain (other parts from reference TRBV5-1 and TRBJ2-5): KAGVTQTPRYLIKTRGQQVTLSCSPISGHRSVSWYQQTPGQGLQFLFEYFSETQRNKGNFPGRFSGRQFSNSRSEMNVSTLELGDSALYLCASSLANVGETQYFGPGTRLLVL.